These 18 T cell receptor beta chains came from one sample sequenced in a study of shared clonotypes between healthy human individuals. Assay used: immunoSEQ multiplex PCR; TCRdb lists only in-frame clones, some missing. The repertoire includes around 530,000 clones, around 78% of them detected once, and around 13% sits in the top ten. The source material was PBMCs. The receptors originated from a woman in her thirties or forties in good health. Some clones in this sample may be carry-over from other donors' samples.

V is TRBV30 and J is TRBJ2-3; possibly TRBD1 or TRBD2 for D (6 bases each). Germline V CDR1 and CDR2: GTSNPN, SVGIG (reference sequence). The CDR3 is 13 residues long. Trimming took 4 bases from V and 3 from J, leaving 11 bases between them. The CDR3 region is CAWNPGATDTQYF. The CDR3 DNA is TGTGCCTGGAATCCGGGGGCTACAGATACGCAGTATTTT.

This clone was seen more than once but under ten times. The V call is TRBV6-1, the J call TRBJ2-7; TRBD2 agrees at 8 bases. The V gene end was trimmed by 4 bases and the J gene end by 3 bases; junction bases not matched to a gene: 5. From germline, CDR1 is MNHNS and CDR2 SASEGT. The CDR3 spans 14 residues. CDR3 in amino acids: CASSVTSGRYEQYF. For the CDR3, the DNA is TGTGCCAGCAGTGTTACTAGCGGTCGCTACGAGCAGTACTTC.

This rearrangement joins TRBV4-2 to TRBJ1-1, with D hard to call. Germline V CDR1 and CDR2: LGHNA, YNFKEQ. There are 13 residues in the CDR3. V was trimmed by 5 bases and J by 4 bases, leaving 11 bases between them. The CDR3: CASSSELGTEAFF. CDR3 nucleotide sequence: TGTGCCAGCAGCTCGGAGTTAGGCACTGAAGCTTTCTTT.

CDR3 sequence (DNA): TGCAGCGTTGGGCCAGCTGGCGAGCAGTACTTC. This codes for CSVGPAGEQYF. The gene calls are TRBV29-1 and TRBJ2-5; D unclear. The closer fit of TRBJ2-7 to the DNA end suggests the J call may be wrong. This CDR3 is built from 11 residues. The germline CDR1 and CDR2 sequences are SQVTM and ANQGSEA.

For the CDR3, the DNA is TGTGCCAGCAGGAGGACTAGCGGGCCTTACGAGCAGTACTTC. It codes for CASRRTSGPYEQYF. The rearrangement uses TRBV6-5 and TRBJ2-7; 11 bases line up with TRBD2. The CDR3 is 14 amino acids. Per germline, CDR1 MNHEY and CDR2 SVGAGI. The ends lost 6 bases at V and 4 bases at J; junction bases unmatched: 5.

This rearrangement joins TRBV29-1 to TRBJ2-7, with D uncertain. Germline V gene sequence: CDR1 SQVTM, CDR2 ANQGSEA. CDR3 length: 11 residues. With 6 bases removed from V and 2 bases from J, the gap between germline ends came to 8 bases. As DNA, the CDR3 is TGCAGCGTGACCTTCGCCTACGAGCAGTACTTC. Protein: CSVTFAYEQYF.

This clone was found a few times. The chain carries TRBV7-9 and TRBJ2-3; D is possibly TRBD2 (6 bases). CDR1 and CDR2 (germline): SEHNR, FQNEAQ (reference sequence). Trimming took off 5 bases at V and 4 bases at J, with 19 bases between the two ends. This CDR3 comprises 16 residues. The CDR3 region has the DNA TGTGCCAGCAGCCCAACCGGGACTCTAAGGGCAGATACGCAGTATTTT. Residues: CASSPTGTLRADTQYF. The variable domain in full, with the rest retrieved from reference TRBV7-9 and TRBJ2-3, is DTGVSQNPRHKITKRGQNVTFRCDPISEHNRLYWYRQTLGQGPEFLTYFQNEAQLEKSRLLSDRFSAERPKGSFSTLEIQRTEQGDSAMYLCASSPTGTLRADTQYFGPGTRLTVL.

The V call is TRBV19, the J call TRBJ2-1; 7 bases line up with TRBD2. Germline trimming cut 3 bases from V and 4 bases from J; bases unmatched to any gene: 6. Germline CDR1 is LNHDA and CDR2 is SQIVND (reference sequence). This CDR3 region has 15 residues. The CDR3 region has the DNA TGTGCCAGTAGTATCCGAGGGGAGGGATACAATGAGCAGTTCTTC. It specifies CASSIRGEGYNEQFF.

This clone was seen repeatedly, ten times or more. The J gene is TRBJ2-7, the V gene TRBV28; 7 nucleotides align to TRBD1. Germline V gives CDR1 MDHEN, CDR2 SYDVKM. The CDR3 contains 13 residues. Germline trimming cut 9 bases from V and 2 bases from J; bases unmatched to any gene: 7. This chain's CDR3 is CASSQGTPYEQYF. The CDR3 DNA reads TGTGCCAGTTCACAGGGGACCCCCTACGAGCAGTACTTC.

The gene calls are TRBV30 and TRBJ2-1, with 9 nucleotides matching TRBD2. V was pared by 0 bases and J by 8 bases, with 2 bases of the junction left unmatched. The CDR3 consists of 13 residues. From germline, CDR1 is GTSNPN and CDR2 SVGIG (reference sequence). The CDR3 is CAWSVAGGYEQFF. DNA of the CDR3: TGTGCCTGGAGTGTAGCGGGGGGCTATGAGCAGTTCTTC.

In this sample, this clone turned up a few times. The J gene is TRBJ2-1, the V gene TRBV5-1; 9 nucleotides agree with TRBD2. This CDR3 comprises 15 residues. The germline CDR1 and CDR2 sequences are SGHRS and YFSETQ. With V trimmed by 3 bases and J by 6 bases, 7 bases remained unmatched. Here the CDR3 reads CASSYDGTSLNEQFF. The DNA for the CDR3 is TGCGCCAGCAGCTACGACGGGACTAGCCTCAATGAGCAGTTCTTC.

The genes are TRBV7-2 and TRBJ2-7, with D possibly TRBD2 on 5 matching bases. Germline lookup yields CDR1 SGHTA and CDR2 FQGNSA. V shed 5 bases and J shed 7 bases, with 15 bases lying between them. CDR3 length: 13 amino acids. The CDR3 loop is CASSPSVGSEQYF. DNA for the CDR3: TGTGCCAGCAGCCCGAGCGTAGGGAGTGAGCAGTACTTC.

This clone was recorded a few times. The rearrangement uses TRBV6-1 and TRBJ2-5; D gene uncertain. The J call is uncertain, as TRBJ2-7 better fits the DNA end. There are 15 residues in the CDR3. The germline V gene encodes CDR1 MNHNS and CDR2 SASEGT. CDR3: CASSEAAYYIYEQYF. The DNA of the CDR3 is TGTGCCAGCAGTGAAGCAGCCTATTATATCTACGAGCAGTACTTC.

The chain couples TRBV7-9 to TRBJ2-7, with no clear D. The CDR3 runs 11 residues. Trimming removed 4 bases at V and 5 bases at J, with 6 bases between. From germline, CDR1 is SEHNR and CDR2 FQNEAQ (reference sequence). The CDR3 region is CASSSLNEQYF. In DNA, the CDR3 is TGTGCCAGCAGCTCCCTGAACGAGCAGTACTTC.

The chain joins TRBV7-2 to TRBJ1-2; tentative D call: TRBD1 (5 bases). This CDR3 region has 15 residues. Trimming shortened V by 3 bases and J by 4 bases, and 15 bases separated the two germline ends. Germline lookup yields CDR1 SGHTA and CDR2 FQGNSA. CDR3: CASSFTTVPTYGYTF. For the CDR3, the DNA is TGTGCCAGCAGCTTCACGACAGTCCCAACCTATGGCTACACCTTC.

The rearrangement joins TRBV5-1 to TRBJ2-5; TRBD1 matches at 9 bases. Unmatched junction bases numbered 2, after V lost 4 bases and J lost 4 bases. This CDR3 spans 13 amino acids. CDR1 is SGHRS, CDR2 YFSETQ, per germline. CDR3 in amino acids: CASSTTGGETQYF. CDR3 bases: TGCGCCAGCAGCACGACAGGGGGAGAGACCCAGTACTTC.

The rearrangement links TRBV7-2 to TRBJ2-7, with D perhaps given as TRBD1 or TRBD2 (5 bases each). V was clipped by 3 bases and J by 3 bases, with 12 bases between them. Germline V gene lookup returns CDR1 SGHTA and CDR2 FQGNSA. The CDR3 extends over 14 amino acids. This CDR3 is CASSFGLGRYEQYF. CDR3 coding DNA: TGTGCCAGCAGCTTCGGACTGGGGCGCTACGAGCAGTACTTC.

This chain joins TRBV13 and TRBJ2-7; a possible D gene is TRBD2 (6 bases). V lost 6 bases and J lost 4, with 16 bases in between. Germline CDR1 PRHDT, CDR2 FYEKMQ (reference sequence). CDR3 length: 14 amino acids. The CDR3 region has the DNA TGTGCCAGCAGTCCGGGACTTAAGGAATACGAGCAGTACTTC. As protein: CASSPGLKEYEQYF.